The 9 T cell receptor beta chains below come from one sample, sequenced in a study of T cell repertoires in cytomegalovirus infection. Their target antigens are unknown. TCRdb recomputed calls from the reads with MiXCR, one row per CDR3 protein. The sample gives hundreds of thousands of distinct CDR3 sequences, less than 35% of which show up once; 9.5% to 15% is in the top ten. Here the sequenced sample was cultured CD8+ T cells from PBMCs, taken from culture after CMV antigen stimulation. These receptor sequences come from a human donor in good health (CMV status not recorded). Some clones in this sample may be carry-over from other donors' samples.

The rearrangement links TRBV14 to TRBJ2-5; D might be TRBD1 or TRBD2, each matching 5 bases. Looked up from germline, CDR1 is SGHDN and CDR2 is FVKESK. V lost 3 bases and J 1 base, leaving 9 bases between the germline ends. The CDR3 runs 14 residues. CDR3 DNA sequence: TGTGCCAGCAGCCACCGGGACGGCCAAGAGACCCAGTACTTC. It specifies CASSHRDGQETQYF.

This clonotype was counted between two and nine times. The chain joins TRBV27 to TRBJ2-2, with TRBD1 matching 8 bases. Per the germline V gene, CDR1 is MNHEY and CDR2 is SMNVEV (reference sequence). The CDR3 contains 17 residues. The ends lost 5 bases at V and 9 bases at J; junction bases unmatched: 17. The CDR3 loop reads CASSIGQGNRKDRELFF. The CDR3 coding sequence is TGTGCCAGCAGTATCGGACAGGGCAATAGAAAGGACAGGGAGCTGTTTTTT.

This clonotype was seen at least ten times. This rearrangement joins TRBV7-2 to TRBJ1-2; D gene ambiguous. There are 16 residues in the CDR3. Germline CDR1 SGHTA, CDR2 FQGNSA. V was shortened by 0 bases and J by 3 bases, with 14 bases between the two germline ends. This CDR3 is CASSLARASDYYGYTF. The CDR3 nucleotides are TGTGCCAGCAGCTTAGCTCGGGCCAGTGATTACTATGGCTACACCTTC. Looking up the rest from reference TRBV7-2 and TRBJ1-2 gives the full variable domain: GAGVSQSPSNKVTEKGKDVELRCDPISGHTALYWYRQSLGQGLEFLIYFQGNSAPDKSGLPSDRFSAERTGGSVSTLTIQRTQQEDSAVYLCASSLARASDYYGYTFGSGTRLTVV.

The chain is built from TRBV13 and TRBJ2-2, with D hard to call. The CDR3 runs to 14 residues. Trimming left V 5 bases short and J 4 bases short, with 11 bases between. The germline CDR1 and CDR2 sequences are PRHDT and FYEKMQ (reference sequence). The CDR3 DNA is TGTGCCAGCAGCCTCGGAATGAGCACCGGGGAGCTGTTTTTT. Amino acids: CASSLGMSTGELFF.

The V and J genes are TRBV6-2 or TRBV6-3 and TRBJ2-5, with D possibly TRBD2 on 8 matching bases. Per germline, CDR1 MNHEY and CDR2 SVGEGT. V was cut by 5 bases and J by 9 bases, with 37 bases left in between. CDR3 size: 20 residues. Here the CDR3 DNA reads TGTGCCAGCAGTCCTCTCCCTAGCGACAGGGTTAGCGGGACATCGAGGGCCCAGTACTTC. Protein sequence: CASSPLPSDRVSGTSRAQYF.

This clonotype was seen many times. The chain has TRBV11-2 and TRBJ2-3; unclear D gene. The CDR3 is 14 amino acids. The V gene's germline CDR1 is SGHAT and CDR2 FQNNGV. V lost 1 base to trimming and J lost 0 bases, with 5 bases between them. In DNA, the CDR3 is TGTGCCAGCAGCTTAGTTTACAGCACAGATACGCAGTATTTT. Protein product: CASSLVYSTDTQYF. The full variable domain, in which reference TRBV11-2 and TRBJ2-3 provide the parts outside the CDR3, is EAGVAQSPRYKIIEKRQSVAFWCNPISGHATLYWYQQILGQGPKLLIQFQNNGVVDDSQLPKDRFSAERLKGVDSTLKIQPAKLEDSAVYLCASSLVYSTDTQYFGPGTRLTVL.

V gene TRBV4-2 combines with J gene TRBJ1-2; possibly TRBD1 for D (5 bases). Deletions cut 0 bases from V and 6 bases from J, with 11 bases between. The CDR3 extends over 14 amino acids. Germline V gives CDR1 LGHNA, CDR2 YNFKEQ. As DNA, the CDR3 is TGTGCCAGCAGCCAAGAACAGGATTTCCATGGCTACACCTTC. It yields the protein CASSQEQDFHGYTF.

This clonotype was detected only a few times. This chain joins TRBV3-1 and TRBJ1-1; D is unresolved. Between the trimmed V and J ends, which lost 0 bases and 5 bases, there was a span of 16 bases. The germline V gene has CDR1 LGHDT and CDR2 YNNKEL (reference sequence). The CDR3 covers 16 residues. The CDR3 DNA reads as TGTGCCAGCAGCCAAGAACCCCCCTATACGGGGACTGAAGCTTTCTTT. This gives the protein CASSQEPPYTGTEAFF.

A word on this clonotype: Germline and junction disagree at one end, which may indicate a read error. The chain uses TRBV4-1 and TRBJ1-2; D possibly corresponds to TRBD1 (6 bases). This CDR3 contains 16 residues. The germline V gene has CDR1 MGHRA and CDR2 YSYEKL. The CDR3 loop reads CASSPGTPSPAYGYTF. CDR3 DNA sequence: TGTGCCAGCAGCCCCGGGACACCTTCTCCGGCCTATGGCTACACCTTC.